This TCR beta chain emerged from a study of cytomegalovirus exposure and HLA in healthy donors. Points from the study as a whole: There were several of the most significant clusters that appeared linked to common viral pathogens in a later analysis.

V gave up 1 base and J gave up 11 bases, with 18 bases separating them. The germline gives CDR1 MNHNS, CDR2 SASEGT. The CDR3 is 15 amino acids. Amplification used 60 Vbeta primers and 13 Jbeta primers. The table came from immunoSEQ multiplex PCR; TCRdb's copy has only in-frame clones and leaves some out. The top ten clones hold approximately 4% of a sample with over 120,000 clones, roughly 77% of them seen once. In regard to this clone: The antigen is not known.

The V and J genes are TRBV6-1 and TRBJ1-3; D remains unclear. The sequencing input was PBMCs. The sequence derives from a male donor in good health and CMV-seronegative. CDR3 amino acids: CASSEGDRRFGAIYF. DNA of the CDR3: TGTGCCAGCAGTGAAGGTGACCGCAGGTTTGGTGCCATATATTTT.